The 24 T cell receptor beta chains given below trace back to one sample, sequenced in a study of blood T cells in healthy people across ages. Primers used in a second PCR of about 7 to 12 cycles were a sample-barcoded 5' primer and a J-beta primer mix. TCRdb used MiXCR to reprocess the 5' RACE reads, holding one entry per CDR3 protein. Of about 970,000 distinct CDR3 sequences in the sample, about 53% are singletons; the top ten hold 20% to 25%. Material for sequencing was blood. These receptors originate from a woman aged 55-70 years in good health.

CDR3 in DNA: TGCAGTGCTAGAGAGCGTGGCTACACCTTC. Residues: CSARERGYTF. The chain combines TRBV20-1 with TRBJ1-2; D gene unclear. The CDR3 sequence is 10 residues long. V shed 0 bases and J shed 7 bases, with 3 bases lying between them. Looked up from germline, CDR1 is DFQATT and CDR2 is SNEGSKA (reference sequence).

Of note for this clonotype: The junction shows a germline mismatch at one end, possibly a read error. The CDR3 here is CVSSPLRDTYNEQFF. The DNA for the CDR3 is TGTGTCAGCTCACCACTGAGGGATACCTACAATGAGCAGTTCTTC. V is TRBV18 and J is TRBJ2-1, with D possibly TRBD2 on 5 matching bases. Germline CDR1 reads KGHSH; CDR2 reads LQKENI. The CDR3 loop spans 15 amino acids.

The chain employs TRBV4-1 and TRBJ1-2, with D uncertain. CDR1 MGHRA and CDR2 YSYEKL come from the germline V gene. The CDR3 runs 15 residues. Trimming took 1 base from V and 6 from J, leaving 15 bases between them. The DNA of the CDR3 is TGCGCCAGCAGCCAAGTTTTGCGGAATGATCATGGCTACACCTTC. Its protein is CASSQVLRNDHGYTF.

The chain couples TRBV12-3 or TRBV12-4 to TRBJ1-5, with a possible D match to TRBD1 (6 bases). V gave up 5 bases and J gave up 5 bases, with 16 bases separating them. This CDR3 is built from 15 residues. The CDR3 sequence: CASSVGGQGYQPQHF. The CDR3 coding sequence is TGTGCCAGCAGTGTGGGGGGCCAGGGCTATCAGCCCCAGCATTTT.

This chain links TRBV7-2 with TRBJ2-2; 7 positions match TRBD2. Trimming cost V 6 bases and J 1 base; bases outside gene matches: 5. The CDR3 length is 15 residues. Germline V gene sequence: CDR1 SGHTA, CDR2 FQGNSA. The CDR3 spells CASRTGGWNTGELFF. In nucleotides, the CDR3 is TGTGCCAGCAGGACCGGGGGGTGGAACACCGGGGAGCTGTTTTTT.

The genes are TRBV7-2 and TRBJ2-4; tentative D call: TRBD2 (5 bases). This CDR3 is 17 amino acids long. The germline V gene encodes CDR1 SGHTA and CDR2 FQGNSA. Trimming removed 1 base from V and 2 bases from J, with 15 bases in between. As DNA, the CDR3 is TGTGCCAGCAGCTTAGTATTGGTCGAGGGTTCCAAAAACATTCAGTACTTC. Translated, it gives CASSLVLVEGSKNIQYF.

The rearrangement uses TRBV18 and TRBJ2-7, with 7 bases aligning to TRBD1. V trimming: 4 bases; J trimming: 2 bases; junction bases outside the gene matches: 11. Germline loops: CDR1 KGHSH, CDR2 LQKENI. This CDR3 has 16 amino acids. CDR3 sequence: CASSLSDRDHPYEQYF. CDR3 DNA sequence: TGTGCCAGCTCACTATCTGACAGGGACCACCCCTACGAGCAGTACTTC.

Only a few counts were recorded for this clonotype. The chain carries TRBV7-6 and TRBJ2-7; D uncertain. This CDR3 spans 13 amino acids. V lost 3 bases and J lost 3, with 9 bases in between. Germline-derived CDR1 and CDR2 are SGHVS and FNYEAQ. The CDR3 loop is CASSFGSYYEQYF. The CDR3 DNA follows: TGTGCCAGCAGCTTCGGTAGTTACTACGAGCAGTACTTC.

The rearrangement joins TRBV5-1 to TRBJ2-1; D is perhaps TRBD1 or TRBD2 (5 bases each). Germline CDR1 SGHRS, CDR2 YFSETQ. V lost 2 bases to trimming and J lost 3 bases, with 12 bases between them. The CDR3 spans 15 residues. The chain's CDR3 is CASSFAGDLYNEQFF. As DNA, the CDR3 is TGCGCCAGCAGCTTTGCCGGGGACCTCTACAATGAGCAGTTCTTC.

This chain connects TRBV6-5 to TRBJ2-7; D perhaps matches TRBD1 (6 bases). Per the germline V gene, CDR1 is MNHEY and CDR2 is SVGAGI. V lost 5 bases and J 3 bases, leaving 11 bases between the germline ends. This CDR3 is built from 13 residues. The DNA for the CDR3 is TGTGCCAGCAGTCGGGACATGCTCTACGAGCAGTACTTC. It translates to CASSRDMLYEQYF.

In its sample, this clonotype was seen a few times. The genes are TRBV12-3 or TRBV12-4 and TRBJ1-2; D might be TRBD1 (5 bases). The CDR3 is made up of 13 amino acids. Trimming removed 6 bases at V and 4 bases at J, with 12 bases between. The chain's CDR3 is CASSIGTVYGYTF. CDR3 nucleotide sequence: TGTGCCAGCAGCATTGGGACGGTCTATGGCTACACCTTC.

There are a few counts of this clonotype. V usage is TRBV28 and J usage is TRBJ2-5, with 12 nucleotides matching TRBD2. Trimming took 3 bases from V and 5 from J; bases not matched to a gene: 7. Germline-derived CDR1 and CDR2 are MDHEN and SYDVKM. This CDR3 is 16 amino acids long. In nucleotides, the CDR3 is TGTGCCAGCAGTTTCCCCGGACTAGCGGGACAGGAGACCCAGTACTTC. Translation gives CASSFPGLAGQETQYF.

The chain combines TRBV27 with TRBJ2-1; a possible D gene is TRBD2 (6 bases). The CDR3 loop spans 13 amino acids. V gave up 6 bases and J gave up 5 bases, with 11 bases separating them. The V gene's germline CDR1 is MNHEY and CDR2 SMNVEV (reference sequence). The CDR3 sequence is CASRGGLNNEQFF. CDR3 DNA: TGTGCCAGCAGGGGGGGACTCAACAATGAGCAGTTCTTC.

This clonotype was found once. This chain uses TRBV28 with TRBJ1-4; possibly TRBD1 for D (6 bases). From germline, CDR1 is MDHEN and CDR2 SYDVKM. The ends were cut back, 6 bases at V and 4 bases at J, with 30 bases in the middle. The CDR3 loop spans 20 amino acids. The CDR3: CASRSGEGPDQAHDNEKLFF. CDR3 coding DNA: TGTGCCAGCAGATCAGGGGAAGGCCCCGATCAGGCCCACGATAATGAAAAACTGTTTTTT.

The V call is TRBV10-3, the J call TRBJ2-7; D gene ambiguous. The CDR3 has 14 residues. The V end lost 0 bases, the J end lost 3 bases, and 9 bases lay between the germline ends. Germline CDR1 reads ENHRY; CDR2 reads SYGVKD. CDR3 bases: TGTGCCATCAGTGAGTCGGTGGAAGACTACGAGCAGTACTTC. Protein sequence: CAISESVEDYEQYF.

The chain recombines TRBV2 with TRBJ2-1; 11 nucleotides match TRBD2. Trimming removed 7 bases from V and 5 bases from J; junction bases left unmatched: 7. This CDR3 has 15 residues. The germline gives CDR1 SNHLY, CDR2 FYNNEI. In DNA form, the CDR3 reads TGTGCCAGCATGGAACTAGCGGGAGTGAACAATGAGCAGTTCTTC. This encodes CASMELAGVNNEQFF.

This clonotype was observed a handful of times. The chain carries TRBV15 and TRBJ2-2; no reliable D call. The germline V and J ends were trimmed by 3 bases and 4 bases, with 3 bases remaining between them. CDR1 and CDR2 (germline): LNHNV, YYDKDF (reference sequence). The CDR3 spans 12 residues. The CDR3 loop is CATSRITGELFF. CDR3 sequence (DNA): TGTGCCACCAGCAGGATCACCGGGGAGCTGTTTTTT.

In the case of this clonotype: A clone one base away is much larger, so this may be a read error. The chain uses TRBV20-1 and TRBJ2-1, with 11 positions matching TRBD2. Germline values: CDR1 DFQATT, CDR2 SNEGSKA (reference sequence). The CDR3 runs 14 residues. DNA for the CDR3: TGCAGTGCTCATAGCGGGAGGGCTATGAATGGGCAGTTCTTC. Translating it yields CSAHSGRAMNGQFF.

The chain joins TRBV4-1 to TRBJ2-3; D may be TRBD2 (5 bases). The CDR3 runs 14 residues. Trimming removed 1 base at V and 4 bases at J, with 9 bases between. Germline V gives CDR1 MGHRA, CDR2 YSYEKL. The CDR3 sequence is CASSQVEGPDTQYF. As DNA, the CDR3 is TGCGCCAGCAGCCAAGTAGAGGGTCCAGATACGCAGTATTTT.

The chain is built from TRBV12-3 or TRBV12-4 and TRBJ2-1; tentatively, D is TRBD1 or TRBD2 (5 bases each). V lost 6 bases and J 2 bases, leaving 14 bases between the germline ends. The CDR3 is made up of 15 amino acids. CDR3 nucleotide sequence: TGTGCCAGCAGCGAGATGAGGGGTACCTACAATGAGCAGTTCTTC. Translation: CASSEMRGTYNEQFF.

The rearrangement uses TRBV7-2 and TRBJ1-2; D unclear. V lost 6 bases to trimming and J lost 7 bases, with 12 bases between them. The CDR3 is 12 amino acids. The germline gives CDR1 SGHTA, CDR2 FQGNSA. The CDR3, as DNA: TGTGCCAGCAGATTCGAGGGAGGTGGCTACACCTTC. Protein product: CASRFEGGGYTF.

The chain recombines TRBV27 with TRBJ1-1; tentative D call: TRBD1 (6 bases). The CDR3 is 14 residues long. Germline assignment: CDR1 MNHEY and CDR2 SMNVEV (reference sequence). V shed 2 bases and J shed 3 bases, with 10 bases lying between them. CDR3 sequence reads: CASSLQGLHTEAFF. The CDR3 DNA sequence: TGTGCCAGCAGTTTACAGGGGTTACACACTGAAGCTTTCTTT.

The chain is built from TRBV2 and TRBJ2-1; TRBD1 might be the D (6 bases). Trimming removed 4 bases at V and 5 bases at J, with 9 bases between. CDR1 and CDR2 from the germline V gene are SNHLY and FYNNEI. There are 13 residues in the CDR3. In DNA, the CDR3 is TGTGCCAGCAGTGCGGACAGACACAATGAGCAGTTCTTC. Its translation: CASSADRHNEQFF.

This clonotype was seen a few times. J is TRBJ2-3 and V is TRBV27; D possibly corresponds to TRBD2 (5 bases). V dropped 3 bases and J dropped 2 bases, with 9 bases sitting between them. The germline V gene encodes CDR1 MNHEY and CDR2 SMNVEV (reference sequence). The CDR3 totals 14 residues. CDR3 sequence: CASSFERFTDTQYF. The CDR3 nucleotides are TGTGCCAGCAGTTTTGAGCGGTTCACAGATACGCAGTATTTT.